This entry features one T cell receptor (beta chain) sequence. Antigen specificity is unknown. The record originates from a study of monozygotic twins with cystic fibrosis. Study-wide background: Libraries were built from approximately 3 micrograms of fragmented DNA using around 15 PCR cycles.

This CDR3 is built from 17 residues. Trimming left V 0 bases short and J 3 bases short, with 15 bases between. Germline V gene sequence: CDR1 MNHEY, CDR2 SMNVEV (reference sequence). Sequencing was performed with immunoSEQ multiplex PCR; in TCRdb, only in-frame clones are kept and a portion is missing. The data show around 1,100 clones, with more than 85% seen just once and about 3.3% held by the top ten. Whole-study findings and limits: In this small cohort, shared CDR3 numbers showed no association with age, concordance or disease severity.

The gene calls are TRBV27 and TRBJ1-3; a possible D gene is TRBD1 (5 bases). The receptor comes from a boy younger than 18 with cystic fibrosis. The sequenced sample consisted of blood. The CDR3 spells CASSLSGPRVDGNTIYF. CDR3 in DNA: TGTGCCAGCAGTTTATCGGGACCTCGGGTGGATGGAAACACCATATATTTT.